Listed below are T cell receptor beta chains from one sample, sequenced in a study of regulatory T cells in long-lasting Graves disease. TCRdb analysed the multiplex PCR reads with MiXCR anew, one entry per CDR3 protein. Found here are over 400,000 distinct CDR3 sequences, 12% to 15% of them singletons; the top ten hold about a sixth. This same sample was also part of a study on T cells in Graves' hyperthyroidism and ophthalmopathy.

The sequencing used peripheral blood mononuclear cells (PBMCs), collected at new diagnosis, from a patient treated with antithyroid drugs. The receptors originated from a woman between 45 and 65 years old with Graves disease. Each CDR3 is given with its conserved first and last residue. D genes are given only for firm matches. Size values are once, few and many counts, or a class for expanded clones, and some rows have none.

clone_size: many; j_call: TRBJ2-7; d_call: -; cdr3_length: 15; v_call: TRBV28; cdr3_aa: CASSAGAPIPYEQYF; cdr3_nt: TGTGCCAGCAGCGCCGGGGCACCGATTCCCTACGAGCAGTACTTC
clone_size: -; j_call: TRBJ2-3; d_call: -; cdr3_length: 14; v_call: TRBV28; cdr3_aa: CASSLWPQSDTQYF; cdr3_nt: TGTGCCAGCAGCTTGTGGCCCCAGTCAGATACGCAGTATTTT
clone_size: few; j_call: TRBJ2-3; d_call: -; cdr3_length: 15; v_call: TRBV19; cdr3_aa: CASSMEGFGTDTQYF; cdr3_nt: TGTGCCAGTAGTATGGAAGGATTCGGCACAGATACGCAGTATTTT
clone_size: few; j_call: TRBJ2-4; d_call: -; cdr3_length: 15; v_call: TRBV6-1; cdr3_aa: CASRLNSGPKNIQYF; cdr3_nt: TGTGCCAGCAGACTTAACTCGGGCCCAAAAAACATTCAGTACTTC
clone_size: -; j_call: TRBJ1-4; d_call: -; cdr3_length: 15; v_call: TRBV29-1; cdr3_aa: CSVAQGGATNEKLFF; cdr3_nt: TGCAGCGTTGCTCAGGGAGGTGCAACTAATGAAAAACTGTTTTTT
clone_size: many; j_call: TRBJ2-3; d_call: TRBD2; cdr3_length: 15; v_call: TRBV29-1; cdr3_aa: CSARPTSGYTDTQYF; cdr3_nt: TGCAGCGCCAGACCGACTAGCGGCTACACAGATACGCAGTATTTT
clone_size: -; j_call: TRBJ2-3; d_call: TRBD1; cdr3_length: 16; v_call: TRBV9; cdr3_aa: CASSVETGGSTDTQYF; cdr3_nt: TGTGCCAGCAGCGTAGAGACAGGGGGGAGCACAGATACGCAGTATTTT
clone_size: -; j_call: TRBJ2-7; d_call: -; cdr3_length: 15; v_call: TRBV28; cdr3_aa: CASSLISGAGYEQYF; cdr3_nt: TGTGCCAGCAGTTTAATTAGCGGAGCCGGCTACGAGCAGTACTTC
clone_size: -; j_call: TRBJ2-5; d_call: -; cdr3_length: 15; v_call: TRBV9; cdr3_aa: CASSVDGVAQETQYF; cdr3_nt: TGTGCCAGCAGCGTAGACGGGGTCGCCCAAGAGACCCAGTACTTC
clone_size: -; j_call: TRBJ2-5; d_call: -; cdr3_length: 13; v_call: TRBV10-3; cdr3_aa: CAISESPGETQYF; cdr3_nt: TGTGCCATCAGTGAGTCGCCCGGAGAGACCCAGTACTTC
clone_size: -; j_call: TRBJ2-5; d_call: TRBD1; cdr3_length: 13; v_call: TRBV10-2; cdr3_aa: CASSRDSGGTQYF; cdr3_nt: TGCGCCAGCAGTCGGGACAGCGGCGGGACCCAGTACTTC
clone_size: many; j_call: TRBJ2-3; d_call: -; cdr3_length: 15; v_call: TRBV5-1; cdr3_aa: CASSLAGGAAHTQYF; cdr3_nt: TGCGCCAGCAGCTTGGCCGGCGGCGCGGCACATACGCAGTATTTT
clone_size: -; j_call: TRBJ1-1; d_call: -; cdr3_length: 15; v_call: TRBV28; cdr3_aa: CASSFSPGSNTEAFF; cdr3_nt: TGTGCCAGCAGTTTTTCCCCAGGCTCGAACACTGAAGCTTTCTTT
clone_size: many; j_call: TRBJ1-1; d_call: -; cdr3_length: 14; v_call: TRBV6-1; cdr3_aa: CASRAMHLNTEAFF; cdr3_nt: TGTGCCAGCAGGGCGATGCACCTGAACACTGAAGCTTTCTTT
clone_size: -; j_call: TRBJ2-7; d_call: TRBD1; cdr3_length: 15; v_call: TRBV7-3; cdr3_aa: CASSPTGQGSNEQYF; cdr3_nt: TGTGCCAGCAGCCCAACGGGACAGGGGTCCAACGAGCAGTACTTC
clone_size: few; j_call: TRBJ1-2; d_call: TRBD1; cdr3_length: 16; v_call: TRBV20-1; cdr3_aa: CSARGQGRISRYGYTF; cdr3_nt: TGCAGTGCTAGAGGACAGGGACGGATTTCTCGCTATGGCTACACCTTC
clone_size: few; j_call: TRBJ1-2; d_call: TRBD1; cdr3_length: 14; v_call: TRBV30; cdr3_aa: CAWSGLTGDLGYTF; cdr3_nt: TGTGCCTGGAGTGGACTGACAGGGGACCTTGGCTACACCTTC
clone_size: -; j_call: TRBJ1-2; d_call: -; cdr3_length: 13; v_call: TRBV19; cdr3_aa: CASSTDKNYGYTF; cdr3_nt: TGTGCCAGTAGTACCGACAAGAACTATGGCTACACCTTC
clone_size: few; j_call: TRBJ2-7; d_call: -; cdr3_length: 13; v_call: TRBV6-2/TRBV6-3; cdr3_aa: CASSSHGSGEQYF; cdr3_nt: TGTGCCAGCAGTTCCCACGGTAGTGGCGAGCAGTACTTC
clone_size: few; j_call: TRBJ2-2; d_call: TRBD1; cdr3_length: 13; v_call: TRBV11-2; cdr3_aa: CASSFEGAKELFF; cdr3_nt: TGTGCCAGCAGCTTTGAGGGGGCGAAGGAGCTGTTTTTT
clone_size: many; j_call: TRBJ2-7; d_call: -; cdr3_length: 17; v_call: TRBV5-1; cdr3_aa: CASSLPDSPMSSYEQYF; cdr3_nt: TGCGCCAGCAGCTTGCCGGACAGCCCAATGAGCTCCTACGAGCAGTACTTC
clone_size: many; j_call: TRBJ2-3; d_call: -; cdr3_length: 12; v_call: TRBV30; cdr3_aa: CAWSLGGDTQYF; cdr3_nt: TGTGCCTGGAGTCTTGGAGGAGATACGCAGTATTTT
clone_size: -; j_call: TRBJ2-5; d_call: -; cdr3_length: 15; v_call: TRBV7-9; cdr3_aa: CASSLALGPQETQYF; cdr3_nt: TGTGCCAGCAGCTTGGCACTAGGCCCCCAAGAGACCCAGTACTTC
clone_size: -; j_call: TRBJ2-7; d_call: TRBD1; cdr3_length: 13; v_call: TRBV28; cdr3_aa: CASYPGQGAEQYF; cdr3_nt: TGTGCCAGCTACCCGGGACAGGGGGCCGAGCAGTACTTC
clone_size: -; j_call: TRBJ2-1; d_call: TRBD2; cdr3_length: 19; v_call: TRBV7-9; cdr3_aa: CASSLKLIYGRGNYNEQFF; cdr3_nt: TGTGCCAGCAGCTTAAAGTTGATCTACGGGCGGGGGAACTACAATGAGCAGTTCTTC
clone_size: -; j_call: TRBJ2-6; d_call: -; cdr3_length: 15; v_call: TRBV27; cdr3_aa: CASSSGDSGANVLTF; cdr3_nt: TGTGCCAGCAGTTCAGGGGACTCTGGGGCCAACGTCCTGACTTTC
clone_size: few; j_call: TRBJ2-4; d_call: TRBD2; cdr3_length: 14; v_call: TRBV6-1; cdr3_aa: CASSELAGKNIQYF; cdr3_nt: TGTGCCAGCAGTGAACTAGCGGGGAAAAACATTCAGTACTTC
clone_size: many; j_call: TRBJ2-3; d_call: -; cdr3_length: 15; v_call: TRBV9; cdr3_aa: CASSPWTVPTDTQYF; cdr3_nt: TGTGCCAGCAGCCCCTGGACAGTACCCACAGATACGCAGTATTTT
clone_size: few; j_call: TRBJ2-4; d_call: TRBD2; cdr3_length: 16; v_call: TRBV6-2/TRBV6-3; cdr3_aa: CASSSLAGEDKNIQYF; cdr3_nt: TGTGCCAGCAGTTCGCTAGCGGGAGAGGACAAAAACATTCAGTACTTC
clone_size: many; j_call: TRBJ1-1; d_call: TRBD1; cdr3_length: 16; v_call: TRBV20-1; cdr3_aa: CSGDRDRGTLNTEAFF; cdr3_nt: TGCAGTGGGGACCGGGACAGGGGAACCTTGAACACTGAAGCTTTCTTT
clone_size: many; j_call: TRBJ2-3; d_call: TRBD2; cdr3_length: 18; v_call: TRBV27; cdr3_aa: CASRGSETSGPQWDTQYF; cdr3_nt: TGTGCCAGCAGAGGGTCCGAGACTAGCGGGCCGCAGTGGGATACGCAGTATTTT
clone_size: many; j_call: TRBJ2-1; d_call: -; cdr3_length: 12; v_call: TRBV7-3; cdr3_aa: CASGAGDNEQFF; cdr3_nt: TGTGCCAGCGGGGCCGGGGACAATGAGCAGTTCTTC
clone_size: many; j_call: TRBJ2-1; d_call: -; cdr3_length: 13; v_call: TRBV7-8; cdr3_aa: CASSDHQGNEQFF; cdr3_nt: TGTGCCAGCAGCGACCACCAGGGGAATGAGCAGTTCTTC
clone_size: -; j_call: TRBJ2-5; d_call: -; cdr3_length: 12; v_call: TRBV30; cdr3_aa: CAWSASFETQYF; cdr3_nt: TGTGCCTGGAGTGCCAGCTTCGAGACCCAGTACTTC
clone_size: few; j_call: TRBJ2-1; d_call: TRBD2; cdr3_length: 17; v_call: TRBV5-1; cdr3_aa: CASSKGLAGEIGHEQFF; cdr3_nt: TGCGCCAGCAGCAAGGGACTAGCGGGAGAGATAGGTCATGAGCAGTTCTTC
clone_size: few; j_call: TRBJ2-7; d_call: -; cdr3_length: 11; v_call: TRBV27; cdr3_aa: CASSYGHEQYF; cdr3_nt: TGTGCCAGCAGTTATGGACACGAGCAGTACTTC
clone_size: many; j_call: TRBJ2-7; d_call: -; cdr3_length: 13; v_call: TRBV11-3; cdr3_aa: CASSLGDEYEQYF; cdr3_nt: TGTGCCAGCAGCTTAGGAGACGAATACGAGCAGTACTTC
clone_size: few; j_call: TRBJ2-1; d_call: TRBD2; cdr3_length: 14; v_call: TRBV20-1; cdr3_aa: CSALAGGRHNEQFF; cdr3_nt: TGCAGTGCTTTAGCGGGAGGAAGGCATAATGAGCAGTTCTTC
clone_size: many; j_call: TRBJ1-4; d_call: -; cdr3_length: 13; v_call: TRBV2; cdr3_aa: CASSDWDQGRLFF; cdr3_nt: TGTGCCAGCAGTGATTGGGACCAAGGGAGACTGTTTTTT
clone_size: few; j_call: TRBJ2-5; d_call: -; cdr3_length: 16; v_call: TRBV28; cdr3_aa: CASSLSPRLPQETQYF; cdr3_nt: TGTGCCAGCAGTTTATCCCCAAGACTCCCTCAAGAGACCCAGTACTTC
clone_size: few; j_call: TRBJ1-1; d_call: -; cdr3_length: 13; v_call: TRBV14; cdr3_aa: CASSLVGSSEAFF; cdr3_nt: TGTGCCAGCAGCCTGGTAGGGTCGTCGGAAGCTTTCTTT
clone_size: -; j_call: TRBJ1-4; d_call: -; cdr3_length: 14; v_call: TRBV6-1; cdr3_aa: CASRAGPTNEKLFF; cdr3_nt: TGTGCCAGCAGGGCAGGGCCAACTAATGAAAAACTGTTTTTT
clone_size: many; j_call: TRBJ2-5; d_call: -; cdr3_length: 15; v_call: TRBV7-6; cdr3_aa: CASSPGGGIQETQYF; cdr3_nt: TGTGCCAGCAGCCCCGGGGGCGGGATCCAAGAGACCCAGTACTTC
clone_size: many; j_call: TRBJ1-2; d_call: -; cdr3_length: 11; v_call: TRBV29-1; cdr3_aa: CSVETDYGYTF; cdr3_nt: TGCAGCGTTGAGACGGACTATGGCTACACCTTC
clone_size: -; j_call: TRBJ1-2; d_call: TRBD1; cdr3_length: 17; v_call: TRBV3-1; cdr3_aa: CASSQDRGQGNVYGYTF; cdr3_nt: TGTGCCAGCAGCCAAGATCGGGGACAGGGGAACGTCTATGGCTACACCTTC
clone_size: many; j_call: TRBJ2-6; d_call: -; cdr3_length: 15; v_call: TRBV12-3/TRBV12-4; cdr3_aa: CASSWTGAGANVLTF; cdr3_nt: TGTGCCAGCAGTTGGACCGGCGCTGGGGCCAACGTCCTGACTTTC
clone_size: -; j_call: TRBJ2-7; d_call: -; cdr3_length: 14; v_call: TRBV5-4; cdr3_aa: CASSVGGGTYEQYF; cdr3_nt: TGTGCCAGCAGCGTAGGAGGCGGCACCTACGAGCAGTACTTC
clone_size: many; j_call: TRBJ1-4; d_call: TRBD1; cdr3_length: 15; v_call: TRBV7-2; cdr3_aa: CASSPLGQGNEKLFF; cdr3_nt: TGTGCCAGCAGCCCCCTGGGACAGGGGAATGAAAAACTGTTTTTT
clone_size: few; j_call: TRBJ1-2; d_call: TRBD1; cdr3_length: 14; v_call: TRBV3-1; cdr3_aa: CASSQDGTVGGYTF; cdr3_nt: TGTGCCAGCAGCCAAGATGGGACAGTGGGCGGCTACACCTTC
clone_size: -; j_call: TRBJ2-5; d_call: -; cdr3_length: 15; v_call: TRBV25-1; cdr3_aa: CASSITGRGRETQYF; cdr3_nt: TGTGCCAGCAGCATTACAGGGAGGGGGAGGGAGACCCAGTACTTC
clone_size: -; j_call: TRBJ1-6; d_call: -; cdr3_length: 14; v_call: TRBV5-1; cdr3_aa: CASSSDLDGSPLHF; cdr3_nt: TGCGCCAGCAGCTCTGACCTGGATGGTTCACCCCTCCACTTT
clone_size: many; j_call: TRBJ2-1; d_call: -; cdr3_length: 16; v_call: TRBV10-3; cdr3_aa: CAISESIGGLSHEQFF; cdr3_nt: TGTGCCATCAGTGAGTCGATAGGCGGGCTATCCCATGAGCAGTTCTTC
clone_size: -; j_call: TRBJ2-7; d_call: TRBD2; cdr3_length: 13; v_call: TRBV28; cdr3_aa: CASIGGREDEQYF; cdr3_nt: TGTGCCAGCATAGGCGGGAGGGAAGACGAGCAGTACTTC
clone_size: many; j_call: TRBJ2-5; d_call: -; cdr3_length: 12; v_call: TRBV20-1; cdr3_aa: CRPLGGRETQYF; cdr3_nt: TGCAGACCACTGGGGGGTCGGGAGACCCAGTACTTC
clone_size: many; j_call: TRBJ1-1; d_call: TRBD1; cdr3_length: 13; v_call: TRBV28; cdr3_aa: CASQTGTGGEAFF; cdr3_nt: TGTGCCAGCCAGACCGGGACAGGGGGTGAAGCTTTCTTT
clone_size: few; j_call: TRBJ2-7; d_call: TRBD2; cdr3_length: 13; v_call: TRBV19; cdr3_aa: CASRNGGTYEQYF; cdr3_nt: TGTGCCAGTAGGAACGGGGGGACCTACGAGCAGTACTTC
clone_size: many; j_call: TRBJ2-7; d_call: TRBD1; cdr3_length: 15; v_call: TRBV11-2; cdr3_aa: CASSYGQGYSYEQYF; cdr3_nt: TGTGCCAGCAGCTACGGACAGGGATACTCCTACGAGCAGTACTTC
clone_size: -; j_call: TRBJ1-2; d_call: -; cdr3_length: 11; v_call: TRBV6-5; cdr3_aa: CASSYNDGYTF; cdr3_nt: TGTGCCAGCAGTTACAATGATGGCTACACCTTC
clone_size: few; j_call: TRBJ2-5; d_call: -; cdr3_length: 14; v_call: TRBV5-5; cdr3_aa: CASSFGGAEETQYF; cdr3_nt: TGTGCCAGCAGCTTCGGAGGGGCCGAAGAGACCCAGTACTTC